The present TCR beta chain was sequenced within a study of Ad26.COV2.S vaccination and SARS-CoV-2 variants. Across the whole study: Ad26.COV2.S arm of COV1001 included the donor.

The CDR3 is 16 residues long. V lost 5 bases, J lost 5 bases, and 11 bases stayed unmatched. Per the germline V gene, CDR1 is SEHNR and CDR2 is FQNEAQ (reference sequence). Treatment denoted: 15 to 20 received Ad26.COV2.S at low or high dose, single or two shots; 5 received placebo; per-sample allocation not given. Samples were taken on day 63 after the first vaccine or placebo injection. Assay: immunoSEQ multiplex PCR; the TCRdb copy retains only in-frame clones and omits some. The sample has 300,000 to 350,000 clones; about nine tenths are singletons. Sequencing was performed on peripheral blood, taken in a trial of Ad26.COV2.S vaccine versus placebo. J is TRBJ1-5 and V is TRBV7-9; 8 bases are shared with TRBD1. This clonotype was obtained from a person aged 18-65 years who received the Ad26.COV2.S COVID-19 vaccine or a placebo. The CDR3 region is CASSGQGNLRDQPQHF. In DNA form, the CDR3 reads TGTGCCAGCAGCGGACAGGGAAATTTGCGGGATCAGCCCCAGCATTTT.